The 18 T cell receptor beta chains reported below all come from one sample, sequenced in a study of neurological immune-mediated disorders. Via MiXCR, TCRdb re-called the 5' RACE reads, giving one row per CDR3 protein. The sample has approximately 39,000 distinct CDR3 sequences; approximately 7.2% are singletons. The sequenced sample was CD4+ T cells from blood. The receptor set was obtained from a man aged 45 to 65 in good health.

The genes are TRBV29-1 and TRBJ1-2, with D perhaps matching TRBD1 (6 bases). The germline CDR1 and CDR2 sequences are SQVTM and ANQGSEA. CDR3 length: 12 residues. Trimming took 7 bases from V and 0 from J, leaving 9 bases between them. CDR3 sequence: CSAGQSNYGYTF. In DNA, the CDR3 is TGCAGCGCAGGACAGTCTAACTATGGCTACACCTTC.

This clonotype was observed many times. The rearrangement links TRBV5-1 to TRBJ2-5, with 11 bases lining up with TRBD1. V lost 5 bases, J lost 0 bases, and 6 bases stayed unmatched. In germline, CDR1 is SGHRS, CDR2 YFSETQ. The CDR3 is made up of 16 amino acids. The CDR3 here is CASSPGTGGYQETQYF. In nucleotides, the CDR3 is TGCGCCAGCAGTCCCGGGACAGGGGGATACCAAGAGACCCAGTACTTC.

This clonotype was observed at least ten times. J is TRBJ2-7 and V is TRBV20-1; 15 bases map to TRBD2. Germline V gives CDR1 DFQATT, CDR2 SNEGSKA (reference sequence). The CDR3 is made up of 16 amino acids. V was pared by 6 bases and J by 3 bases, with 9 bases of the junction left unmatched. Here the CDR3 reads CSATGLAGGGVYEQYF. The CDR3 nucleotides are TGCAGTGCCACAGGACTAGCGGGAGGGGGGGTCTACGAGCAGTACTTC.

The sample holds many counts of this clonotype. The V and J genes are TRBV12-3 or TRBV12-4 and TRBJ2-1, with 8 bases that match TRBD2. J gave up 4 bases and V 6 bases, and 8 bases lay outside the gene matches. This CDR3 has 15 residues. The CDR3 bases are TGTGCCAGCAGGAAAGAAGCGGGAGTGTACAATGAGCAGTTCTTC. It codes for CASRKEAGVYNEQFF.

This clonotype appeared many times. The CDR3 spells CASSLWEGETQYF. In DNA form, the CDR3 reads TGTGCCAGCAGCTTATGGGAAGGAGAGACCCAGTACTTC. The chain joins TRBV11-2 to TRBJ2-5; D remains ambiguous. Germline CDR1 SGHAT, CDR2 FQNNGV. V dropped 2 bases and J dropped 4 bases, with 8 bases sitting between them. CDR3 size: 13 residues.

This clonotype turned up a few times. The chain has TRBV7-3 and TRBJ2-7, with D perhaps matching TRBD2 (5 bases). CDR3 length: 14 amino acids. Trimming shortened V by 4 bases and J by 6 bases, and 16 bases separated the two germline ends. Germline loops: CDR1 SGHTA, CDR2 FQGTGA. This CDR3 reads CASSSSRDSREQYF. The CDR3 DNA reads TGTGCCAGCAGCTCTAGCCGGGATAGCCGCGAGCAGTACTTC.

V is TRBV6-6 and J is TRBJ1-6, with no clear D. V lost 3 bases and J lost 7, with 13 bases in between. The CDR3 spans 15 residues. Germline CDR1 reads MNHNY; CDR2 reads SVGAGI (reference sequence). The chain's CDR3 is CASSYRTPGNSPLHF. CDR3 DNA sequence: TGTGCCAGCAGTTATCGTACCCCGGGGAATTCACCCCTCCACTTT.

This clonotype was seen repeatedly, ten times or more. The V gene is TRBV6-2 or TRBV6-3, the J gene TRBJ2-3; 13 nucleotides align to TRBD2. Trimming removed 5 bases from V and 1 base from J; junction bases left unmatched: 6. Looked up from germline, CDR1 is MNHEY and CDR2 is SVGEGT. This CDR3 is 17 amino acids long. Here the CDR3 DNA reads TGTGCCAGCAGTACGGGACTAGCGGGGCCGGGCACAGATACGCAGTATTTT. As protein: CASSTGLAGPGTDTQYF.

This clonotype came up many times. CDR3 DNA sequence: TGTGCCAGCAGCTTAGAGCCGGGAATGAACACTGAAGCTTTCTTT. Its protein is CASSLEPGMNTEAFF. This chain joins TRBV7-2 and TRBJ1-1; no definite D call. From germline, CDR1 is SGHTA and CDR2 FQGNSA. Trimming left V 1 base short and J 0 bases short, with 9 bases between. The CDR3 contains 15 residues.

V gene TRBV5-1 combines with J gene TRBJ1-5, with D tentatively TRBD1 (5 bases). V dropped 5 bases and J dropped 6 bases, with 18 bases sitting between them. Germline V gene lookup returns CDR1 SGHRS and CDR2 YFSETQ. This CDR3 region has 15 residues. The CDR3 DNA sequence: TGCGCCAGCAGTTCGGCGGCTGGTGGGACTCAGCCCCAGCATTTT. Amino acids: CASSSAAGGTQPQHF.

This clonotype has at least ten counts. The chain has TRBV6-1 and TRBJ1-5; D possibly corresponds to TRBD1 (5 bases). CDR1 is MNHNS and CDR2 is SASEGT in the germline V gene. The germline V and J ends were trimmed by 2 bases and 3 bases, with 20 bases remaining between them. CDR3 length: 18 residues. CDR3 sequence: CASSELWGRLANNQPQHF. Written as DNA, the CDR3 is TGTGCCAGCAGTGAACTCTGGGGCAGGCTAGCAAACAATCAGCCCCAGCATTTT.

This clonotype appeared many times. The chain employs TRBV12-3 or TRBV12-4 and TRBJ1-2; D is perhaps TRBD1 (5 bases). The CDR3 is 15 residues long. Trimming took 8 bases from V and 2 from J, leaving 18 bases between them. This CDR3 is CASLRGQGLNYGYTF. CDR3 DNA: TGTGCCAGCCTTCGTGGGCAGGGCTTGAACTATGGCTACACCTTC.

The sample holds many counts of this clonotype. The chain has TRBV25-1 and TRBJ1-1, with D unresolved. V lost 4 bases and J lost 0, with 18 bases in between. CDR1 MGHDK and CDR2 SYGVNS come from the germline V gene. CDR3 length: 17 amino acids. The CDR3 loop reads CASSGLPGGYMNTEAFF. In DNA form, the CDR3 reads TGTGCCAGCAGTGGCCTCCCGGGCGGCTACATGAACACTGAAGCTTTCTTT. The variable domain in full, completed from reference TRBV25-1 and TRBJ1-1, reads EADIYQTPRYLVIGTGKKITLECSQTMGHDKMYWYQQDPGMELHLIHYSYGVNSTEKGDLSSESTVSRIRTEHFPLTLESARPSHTSQYLCASSGLPGGYMNTEAFFGQGTRLTVV.

The sample holds many counts of this clonotype. The gene calls are TRBV20-1 and TRBJ2-3; possibly TRBD2 for D (6 bases). The length of the CDR3 is 20 residues. Trimming removed 2 bases at V and 0 bases at J, with 27 bases between. Germline assignment: CDR1 DFQATT and CDR2 SNEGSKA (reference sequence). The CDR3 region is CSARRFREPVPRGSTDTQYF. The CDR3 nucleotides read TGCAGTGCTAGAAGGTTCCGGGAGCCTGTTCCGAGGGGTAGCACAGATACGCAGTATTTT.

The sample holds many counts of this clonotype. The chain uses TRBV7-2 and TRBJ2-3; 8 bases line up with TRBD2. V shed 2 bases and J 2 bases; nucleotides not matched to a gene: 3. This CDR3 is built from 15 residues. The germline gives CDR1 SGHTA, CDR2 FQGNSA. CDR3 loop: CASSLSGSATDTQYF. For the CDR3, the DNA is TGTGCCAGCAGCTTAAGCGGGAGCGCCACAGATACGCAGTATTTT.

The chain has TRBV7-2 and TRBJ2-1; no firm D call. The length of the CDR3 is 15 residues. With 4 bases removed from V and 8 bases from J, the gap between germline ends came to 18 bases. Looked up from germline, CDR1 is SGHTA and CDR2 is FQGNSA. The CDR3 coding sequence is TGTGCCAGCAGCTACGACCCTCCCCCTAGGGATGAGCAGTTCTTC. Translated: CASSYDPPPRDEQFF.

This clonotype appeared many times. The chain is built from TRBV12-3 or TRBV12-4 and TRBJ2-4, with D unclear. The CDR3 covers 15 residues. V lost 5 bases, J lost 0 bases, and 11 bases lay in between. DNA for the CDR3: TGTGCCAGCAGTACCCACCGCCTAGCCAAAAACATTCAGTACTTC. Its protein is CASSTHRLAKNIQYF.

This clonotype was observed at least ten times. The J gene is TRBJ1-4, the V gene TRBV10-3; TRBD1 matches at 8 bases. The V and J ends lost 3 bases and 1 base, in that order; junction bases with no gene match: 4. Germline assignment: CDR1 ENHRY and CDR2 SYGVKD. This CDR3 spans 16 amino acids. The CDR3 nucleotides are TGTGCCATCAGTGAAACCGGACAGGGAACTAATGAAAAACTGTTTTTT. Translated: CAISETGQGTNEKLFF.